This entry lists 30 T cell receptor beta chains sequenced from one sample in a study of Graves' ophthalmopathy and Graves' hyperthyroidism (dated by TCRdb to 2016 to 2019). For sequencing, an Illumina HiSeq 2000 was employed. TCR beta CDR3 regions were amplified from RNA transcripts for repertoire sequencing. The first round was an RT-PCR using HTBI primers with the Qiagen OneStep RT-PCR kit, and this first round was followed by a second-round multiplex PCR, then size selection and purification. TCRdb trimmed public reads at Q25 via fastp, called clones via MiXCR and kept in-frame beta chains. Rows merge per CDR3 protein into single entries with the most common DNA and genes. Recorded for this sample are over a million distinct CDR3 sequences; 36% of them occurred a single time. The leading ten clones occupy around 10% of the sample. The sample consisted of peripheral blood or thyroid tissue (not recorded which). The receptor set was obtained from an adult man with Graves' hyperthyroidism.

This clonotype came up many times. This chain links TRBV29-1 with TRBJ1-2; 8 nucleotides match TRBD1. Germline lookup yields CDR1 SQVTM and CDR2 ANQGSEA. V gave up 3 bases and J gave up 4 bases; unmatched junction bases: 4. CDR3 length equals 13 residues. CDR3 protein: CSVDGTGLYGYTF. DNA for the CDR3: TGCAGCGTTGATGGGACAGGCCTCTATGGCTACACCTTC.

This clonotype was observed many times. The CDR3 DNA sequence: TGCGCCAGCAGCTTGGCCGCGAACACTGAAGCTTTCTTT. As protein: CASSLAANTEAFF. The rearrangement links TRBV5-1 to TRBJ1-1; no reliable D call. V lost 0 bases to trimming and J lost 1 base, with 4 bases between them. CDR3 size: 13 residues. The germline V gene encodes CDR1 SGHRS and CDR2 YFSETQ.

This sequence joins TRBV24-1 and TRBJ1-2; 7 bases fit TRBD1. The ends lost 12 bases at V and 6 bases at J; junction bases unmatched: 9. Per the germline V gene, CDR1 is KGHDR and CDR2 is SFDVKD. This CDR3 has 12 amino acids. CDR3 region: CAGSLGTDGYTF. DNA of the CDR3: TGTGCCGGCAGCCTAGGGACAGATGGCTACACCTTC.

With respect to this clonotype: At one end the junction does not follow the germline gene, possibly because of a read error. This chain joins TRBV7-9 and TRBJ2-7; D is unresolved. Germline loops: CDR1 SEHNR, CDR2 FQNEAQ (reference sequence). The CDR3 length is 12 residues. The CDR3 region is CASSLGNFEQYF. CDR3 bases: TGCGCCAGCAGCTTGGGGAATTTCGAGCAGTACTTC. The full variable domain, its missing parts supplied by reference TRBV7-9 and TRBJ2-7, is DTGVSQNPRHKITKRGQNVTFRCDPISEHNRLYWYRQTLGQGPEFLTYFQNEAQLEKSRLLSDRFSAERPKGSFSTLEIQRTEQGDSAMYLCASSLGNFEQYFGPGTRLTVT.

The chain is built from TRBV11-1 and TRBJ2-5; maybe TRBD1 (5 bases). There are 16 residues in the CDR3. CDR1 and CDR2 from the germline V gene are SGHAT and FQDESV (reference sequence). V lost 5 bases and J lost 5, with 21 bases in between. Here the CDR3 reads CASSAKTAVGRETQYF. In nucleotides, the CDR3 is TGTGCCAGCAGCGCAAAGACGGCAGTGGGGCGGGAGACCCAGTACTTC.

This clonotype was seen at least ten times. The genes are TRBV7-2 and TRBJ2-7; 7 nucleotides align to TRBD2. Germline V gene data show CDR1 as SGHTA and CDR2 as FQGNSA. The V and J ends lost 5 bases and 5 bases, in that order; junction bases with no gene match: 9. This CDR3 is 14 amino acids long. The DNA for the CDR3 is TGTGCCAGCAGCCACCGGACTAGTAGCCACGAGCAGTACTTC. Its translation: CASSHRTSSHEQYF.

In its sample, this clonotype was seen a few times. A read error may explain this, as a much larger clone is one base away. The conserved phenylalanine or tryptophan normally closing the CDR3 is absent here, so this likely arose from a read error. The rearrangement links TRBV29-1 to TRBJ1-1; 8 bases agree with TRBD1. CDR3 length: 13 amino acids. Germline V lookup: CDR1 SQVTM, CDR2 ANQGSEA. Losses at the gene ends were 6 bases for V and 4 bases for J; bases not matched to a gene: 7. The CDR3 DNA reads as TGCAGCGTCGTTGCTACAGGGGGCACTGAAGCTTTCCTT. Its translation is CSVVATGGTEAFL.

This clonotype has just a few counts. In nucleotides, the CDR3 is TGTGCCAGTAGTACTCCGCCCGCGGGAGATTCAGATACGCAGTATTTT. Translation gives CASSTPPAGDSDTQYF. This chain uses TRBV19 with TRBJ2-3; 7 nucleotides agree with TRBD2. The V gene end was trimmed by 4 bases and the J gene end by 4 bases; junction bases not matched to a gene: 11. This CDR3 comprises 16 residues. CDR1 and CDR2 (germline): LNHDA, SQIVND (reference sequence).

This clonotype was detected many times. The chain joins TRBV7-8 to TRBJ2-5, with TRBD1 identical over 9 bases. CDR3 length: 13 residues. J lost 4 bases, V lost 6 bases, and 3 bases had no gene match. Germline V gene data show CDR1 as SGHVS and CDR2 as FQNEAQ. The CDR3 coding sequence is TGTGCCAGCAGAACAGGGGGCGGAGAGACCCAGTACTTC. Its protein is CASRTGGGETQYF.

This clonotype was seen a handful of times. This rearrangement joins TRBV2 to TRBJ1-1; tentatively, D is TRBD1 (5 bases). This CDR3 spans 16 amino acids. V was clipped by 5 bases and J by 0 bases, with 16 bases between them. From germline, CDR1 is SNHLY and CDR2 FYNNEI. CDR3 loop: CASSYLLGGLNTEAFF. The CDR3 coding sequence is TGTGCCAGCAGTTACCTCCTCGGGGGTTTGAACACTGAAGCTTTCTTT.

This clonotype has just a few counts. V and J are TRBV25-1 and TRBJ2-1; TRBD2 agrees at 9 bases. The CDR3 extends over 15 amino acids. With V trimmed by 3 bases and J by 8 bases, 8 bases remained unmatched. Germline V gives CDR1 MGHDK, CDR2 SYGVNS. CDR3 nucleotides: TGTGCCAGCAGTGACTTTAGCGGGAGCAAGGATGAGCAGTTCTTC. Its protein product is CASSDFSGSKDEQFF.

This sequence joins TRBV20-1 and TRBJ2-7, with a weak D call TRBD1 (6 bases). CDR1 DFQATT and CDR2 SNEGSKA come from the germline V gene (reference sequence). Deletions cut 6 bases from V and 2 bases from J, with 14 bases between. The length of the CDR3 is 13 residues. The CDR3 region is CSAAKTGTYEQYF. CDR3 DNA: TGCAGTGCAGCTAAGACAGGTACCTACGAGCAGTACTTC.

At least ten counts were recorded for this clonotype. This chain uses TRBV7-8 with TRBJ1-1; 9 nucleotides align to TRBD1. The CDR3 is 15 amino acids. Germline V gene lookup returns CDR1 SGHVS and CDR2 FQNEAQ. V shed 4 bases, J shed 3 bases, and the junction held 6 bases outside the gene matches. The chain's CDR3 is CASSSRTGDDTEAFF. CDR3 bases: TGTGCCAGCAGCTCGCGGACAGGGGATGACACTGAAGCTTTCTTT.

This sequence joins TRBV30 and TRBJ1-1; 10 bases match TRBD1. This CDR3 region has 17 residues. The germline V gene has CDR1 GTSNPN and CDR2 SVGIG (reference sequence). The J segment lost 3 bases and the V segment lost 2 bases, leaving 12 bases of the junction unmatched. This CDR3 reads CAWSRFGWDRGHTEAFF. The DNA of the CDR3 is TGTGCCTGGAGTAGGTTCGGCTGGGACAGGGGTCACACTGAAGCTTTCTTT.

This clonotype was observed a few times. This sequence joins TRBV7-2 and TRBJ1-1; D unresolved. The CDR3 covers 14 residues. Germline V gene data show CDR1 as SGHTA and CDR2 as FQGNSA. Trimming left V 6 bases short and J 0 bases short, with 11 bases between. The CDR3 DNA follows: TGTGCCAGCAGTTTTCAAGTGATGAACACTGAAGCTTTCTTT. It is translated as CASSFQVMNTEAFF.

This clonotype was seen at least ten times. The chain combines TRBV29-1 with TRBJ1-3, with TRBD1 identical over 10 bases. CDR3 length equals 15 residues. In germline, CDR1 is SQVTM, CDR2 ANQGSEA. Unmatched junction bases numbered 9, after V lost 6 bases and J lost 4 bases. The CDR3 sequence is CSVEKTGGAGNTIYF. CDR3 nucleotides: TGCAGCGTCGAAAAGACAGGGGGCGCGGGAAACACCATATATTTT.

Many counts were recorded for this clonotype. The rearrangement joins TRBV5-5 to TRBJ1-2; 9 bases agree with TRBD1. The V gene end was trimmed by 2 bases and the J gene end by 5 bases; junction bases not matched to a gene: 4. In germline, CDR1 is SGHKS, CDR2 YYEKEE (reference sequence). CDR3 length: 14 amino acids. CDR3 residues: CASSFPGTGYGYTF. The CDR3 DNA reads TGTGCCAGCAGCTTCCCCGGGACAGGGTATGGCTACACCTTC.

Points on this clonotype: A much larger clone lies a single base off, so this may be a read error. For the CDR3, the DNA is TGCAGTGCTAGCGGGACAGCCGAAAATCAGCCCCAGCATTTT. Translation: CSASGTAENQPQHF. The rearrangement uses TRBV20-1 and TRBJ1-5; 7 nucleotides align to TRBD1. The CDR3 loop spans 14 amino acids. Looked up from germline, CDR1 is DFQATT and CDR2 is SNEGSKA (reference sequence). V lost 3 bases to trimming and J lost 4 bases; unmatched junction nucleotides: 6.

DNA for the CDR3: TGTGCCACCAGCAGAGATCGGGGGGCCAACGAAAAACTGTTTTTT. It is translated as CATSRDRGANEKLFF. The V gene is TRBV15, the J gene TRBJ1-4; a weak D match, TRBD1 (6 bases). Germline V gives CDR1 LNHNV, CDR2 YYDKDF (reference sequence). V lost 0 bases and J lost 8, with 13 bases in between. The CDR3 is 15 amino acids.

Note on this clonotype: A clone one base away is much larger, so this may be a read error. This chain joins TRBV12-3 or TRBV12-4 and TRBJ1-6, with TRBD1 identical over 7 bases. This CDR3 has 14 residues. The V gene end was trimmed by 9 bases and the J gene end by 10 bases; junction bases not matched to a gene: 12. The CDR3 coding sequence is TGTGCCAGTTGTAGAGTACAGGGGTGGTCACCCCTCCACTTT. Translation: CASCRVQGWSPLHF.

In this sample, this clonotype turned up once. This chain connects TRBV25-1 to TRBJ2-6; a weak D match, TRBD1 (5 bases). Trimming removed 6 bases from V and 13 bases from J, with 16 bases in between. The CDR3 loop spans 13 amino acids. The V gene's germline CDR1 is MGHDK and CDR2 SYGVNS. Here the CDR3 DNA reads TGTGCCAGCAGCACCTCTGGGGCCAGTGTCCTGACTTTC. This codes for CASSTSGASVLTF.

This rearrangement joins TRBV10-3 to TRBJ1-6; D ambiguous. CDR1 is ENHRY and CDR2 is SYGVKD in the germline V gene. V was clipped by 9 bases and J by 5 bases, with 14 bases between them. CDR3 length equals 14 residues. The CDR3 coding sequence is TGTGCCATAAGCGAGAGAGCAGATAATTCACCCCTCCACTTT. It is translated as CAISERADNSPLHF.

This clonotype appeared many times. This rearrangement joins TRBV19 to TRBJ1-5; a weak D match, TRBD1 (5 bases). Germline CDR1 and CDR2: LNHDA and SQIVND (reference sequence). Deletions cut 9 bases from V and 3 bases from J, with 18 bases between. CDR3 length: 15 residues. CDR3 in amino acids: CASVMREGINQPQHF. The CDR3 coding sequence is TGTGCCAGCGTAATGAGGGAGGGGATCAATCAGCCCCAGCATTTT.

This chain connects TRBV27 to TRBJ2-2; TRBD1 matches 10 bases. V was clipped by 5 bases and J by 0 bases; unmatched bases: 6. Germline CDR1 and CDR2: MNHEY and SMNVEV (reference sequence). The CDR3 consists of 17 residues. The DNA for the CDR3 is TGTGCCAGCAGTCCGGGACAGGGGCGACCGAACACCGGGGAGCTGTTTTTT. Residues: CASSPGQGRPNTGELFF.

This chain connects TRBV29-1 to TRBJ2-2; 8 nucleotides line up with TRBD1. With 7 bases clipped from V and 0 bases from J, the junction kept 1 base outside the gene matches. Germline loops: CDR1 SQVTM, CDR2 ANQGSEA. This CDR3 spans 13 amino acids. The CDR3 loop is CSGDRSNTGELFF. CDR3 DNA: TGCAGCGGGGACAGGTCGAACACCGGGGAGCTGTTTTTT.

The sample holds one count of this clonotype. With a much larger clone just one base away, this may be a read error. The gene calls are TRBV24-1 and TRBJ1-5; D is perhaps TRBD1 (5 bases). Germline CDR1 KGHDR, CDR2 SFDVKD. V gave up 6 bases and J gave up 7 bases, with 9 bases separating them. The CDR3 is 12 amino acids. In DNA form, the CDR3 reads TGTGCCACCAGTTCAGACAGCCAGCCCCAGCATTTT. This codes for CATSSDSQPQHF.

This clonotype was counted at least ten times. CDR3 nucleotide sequence: TGCAGCGTCCGCTCGAACACCGGGGAGCTGTTTTTT. Encoded protein: CSVRSNTGELFF. This chain links TRBV29-1 with TRBJ2-2; D gene unclear. The germline V and J ends were trimmed by 6 bases and 0 bases, with 5 bases remaining between them. The CDR3 contains 12 residues. Germline lookup yields CDR1 SQVTM and CDR2 ANQGSEA.

This clonotype has a single count. The V gene is TRBV10-3, the J gene TRBJ1-2; D is ambiguous. The germline gives CDR1 ENHRY, CDR2 SYGVKD. This CDR3 has 12 residues. V was pared by 6 bases and J by 12 bases, with 17 bases between. The CDR3 here is CAISDGYAGNTF. The CDR3 nucleotides are TGTGCCATCAGCGACGGGTACGCTGGAAACACCTTC.

This clonotype appeared many times. This rearrangement joins TRBV19 to TRBJ1-1, with D maybe TRBD1 (5 bases). Per the germline V gene, CDR1 is LNHDA and CDR2 is SQIVND (reference sequence). The CDR3 extends over 14 amino acids. The V gene lost 4 bases and the J gene lost 6 bases, with 15 bases spanning the gap. The chain's CDR3 is CASSKKGFGAEAFF. The CDR3 DNA reads TGTGCCAGTAGTAAAAAGGGGTTCGGTGCTGAAGCTTTCTTT.

On this clonotype itself: The junction and the germline gene differ at one end; a read error may be behind it. The genes are TRBV4-1 and TRBJ2-7, with TRBD2 matching 9 bases. This CDR3 has 16 residues. Germline CDR1 is MGHRA and CDR2 is YSYEKL. CDR3: CASSQVVRGRAYEQYF. Here the CDR3 DNA reads TGCGCCAGCAGCCAAGTTGTTCGCGGGAGGGCCTATGAGCAGTACTTC.